A selection of T cell receptor beta chains follows, all from one sample in a study of T cell responses to AZD1222 COVID-19 vaccine. Libraries were prepared by immunoSEQ multiplex PCR; TCRdb keeps only in-frame clonotypes and omits some of them. The table shows tens of thousands of clones, with about nine tenths occurring only once. The sequencing here drew on peripheral blood, taken on day 0 of AZD1222 vaccination. The receptor set was obtained from an adult in good health. CDR3s include the opening cysteine and the closing phenylalanine or tryptophan. Fields, in order: D gene, clone size, V gene, J gene, CDR3 DNA, CDR3 protein. D genes are given only for firm matches. The size of a clone is reported for some rows only, either as once, few or many, or as a class for expanded clones.

>.|.|TRBV12-3/TRBV12-4|TRBJ1-2
TGTGCCAGCAGTTTAGCGCTATTAGGTGGCTACACCTTC
CASSLALLGGYTF
>.|.|TRBV6-2/TRBV6-3|TRBJ1-5
TGTGCCAGCAGTTCCCGCAATCAGCCCCAGCATTTT
CASSSRNQPQHF
>.|.|TRBV10-3|TRBJ1-5
TGTGCCATCAGTGAGCCAGGGAATCAGCCCCAGCATTTT
CAISEPGNQPQHF
>.|.|TRBV11-2|TRBJ2-1
TGTGCCAGCAGCTTAGGTTTAGCGAACCACAATGAGCAGTTCTTC
CASSLGLANHNEQFF
>TRBD1|.|TRBV20-1|TRBJ1-1
TGCAGTGCTAGTGACAGGGTATGGCTCTATAACACTGAAGCTTTCTTT
CSASDRVWLYNTEAFF
>TRBD1|.|TRBV19|TRBJ1-2
TGTGCCAGTAGTATACTCCCCGGACAGGGCTCTAGGTATGGCTACACCTTC
CASSILPGQGSRYGYTF
>.|.|TRBV18|TRBJ2-2
TGTGCCAGCTCACCGAAAGGGTCAGGGATGACCGGGGAGCTGTTTTTT
CASSPKGSGMTGELFF
>.|.|TRBV7-9|TRBJ2-4
TGTGCCAGCAGCTCATGGGGGTCCGGGAACATTCAGTACTTC
CASSSWGSGNIQYF
>.|.|TRBV12-3/TRBV12-4|TRBJ2-2
TGTGCCAGCAGTACCCAGGCCGGGGAGCTGTTTTTT
CASSTQAGELFF
>TRBD1|.|TRBV10-3|TRBJ2-7
TGTGCCATCAGTGATCGGGACAGGGGACAATACGAGCAGTACTTC
CAISDRDRGQYEQYF
>.|.|TRBV2|TRBJ1-1
TGTGCCAGCAGTATACAGAAACAGAACACTGAAGCTTTCTTT
CASSIQKQNTEAFF
>.|.|TRBV18|TRBJ1-2
TGTGCCAGCTCACCTGGCCGAGGAGCCAACTATGGCTACACCTTC
CASSPGRGANYGYTF
>.|once|TRBV27|TRBJ1-6
TGTGCCAGCAGTTTATCGCCGGGGTCCACGGGTTCACCCCTCCACTTT
CASSLSPGSTGSPLHF
>TRBD1|.|TRBV3-1/TRBV3-2|TRBJ1-3
TGTGCCAGCAGCCCCCCTAGGACAGGTGGGGGGGAAAACACCATATATTTT
CASSPPRTGGGENTIYF
>.|.|TRBV3-1/TRBV3-2|TRBJ1-2
TGTGCCAGCAGCCAACCGCTGACAGGAACGAAGACCTATGGCTACACCTTC
CASSQPLTGTKTYGYTF
>.|.|TRBV13|TRBJ1-1
TGTGCCAGCAGCTTTAACAGGGAGGCTGAAGCTTTCTTT
CASSFNREAEAFF
>.|.|TRBV9|TRBJ1-3
TGTGCCAGCAGCGTAGGAGGGGATGCTGGAAACACCATATATTTT
CASSVGGDAGNTIYF
>.|.|TRBV7-3|TRBJ1-6
TGTGCCAGCAGCTTAACCAGGGGACATTCGGATTCACCCCTCCACTTT
CASSLTRGHSDSPLHF
>TRBD1|.|TRBV6-6|TRBJ2-1
TGTGCCAGCAGTCGCCGGACAGGGGGCGGTTACTCCTACAATGAGCAGTTCTTC
CASSRRTGGGYSYNEQFF
>.|once|TRBV10-3|TRBJ1-1
TGTGCCGCTGTCGACACACTGAACACTGAAGCTTTCTTT
CAAVDTLNTEAFF
>.|.|TRBV3-1/TRBV3-2|TRBJ1-2
TGTGCCAGCAGCCAAGGGATAGGGGCAATCTATGGCTACACCTTC
CASSQGIGAIYGYTF
>.|.|TRBV11-3|TRBJ2-7
TGTGCCAGCAGCTCGTCGGCACAGGGCGGCGAGCAGTACTTC
CASSSSAQGGEQYF
>.|.|TRBV19|TRBJ1-1
TGTGCCAGTAGTATCAGTACAGGGTTGAACACTGAAGCTTTCTTT
CASSISTGLNTEAFF
>.|.|TRBV28|TRBJ2-7
TGTGCCAGCAGTTCCGGACAGAACTACGAGCAGTACTTC
CASSSGQNYEQYF
>.|.|TRBV23-1|TRBJ1-1
TGCGCCAGCAGTCAATCGGGCCAGAACACTGAAGCTTTCTTT
CASSQSGQNTEAFF
>.|.|TRBV28|TRBJ2-7
TGTGCCAGCAGTTTTAACAGGGGGGGCGAGCAGTACTTC
CASSFNRGGEQYF
>TRBD1|.|TRBV4-1|TRBJ1-2
TGCGCCAGCAGCCAAGAGTTGAACAGGGGGGGCTATGGCTACACCTTC
CASSQELNRGGYGYTF
>.|.|TRBV10-2|TRBJ2-2
TGCGCCAGCAACTCCCAACAGGGGAACACCGGGGAGCTGTTTTTT
CASNSQQGNTGELFF
>.|.|TRBV19|TRBJ1-2
TGTGCCTCCGCCCATAGAGCTAACTATGGCTACACCTTC
CASAHRANYGYTF
>.|.|TRBV6-5|TRBJ2-7
TGTGCCAGCAGTCTGAACGACAGGTCGTACGAGCAGTACTTC
CASSLNDRSYEQYF
>TRBD1|.|TRBV5-1|TRBJ1-3
TGCGCCAGCAGTCGAGGGACAGGGGACTCCTCTGGAAACACCATATATTTT
CASSRGTGDSSGNTIYF
>TRBD1|.|TRBV5-1|TRBJ2-7
TGCGCCAGCAGCTTGGGGGACAGGGCCCACGAGCAGTACTTC
CASSLGDRAHEQYF
>.|few|TRBV11-1|TRBJ2-1
TGTGCCAGCTGTGGGACAACGTACAATGAGCAGTTCTTC
CASCGTTYNEQFF
>.|.|TRBV7-3|TRBJ2-3
TGTGCCAGCAGCCCCGGCACAGATACGCAGTATTTT
CASSPGTDTQYF
>TRBD1|.|TRBV7-9|TRBJ1-3
TGTGCCAGCAGTCAAACCGGGACAGCAACTGGAAACACCATATATTTT
CASSQTGTATGNTIYF
>TRBD1|.|TRBV7-6|TRBJ1-2
TGTGCCAGCAGCTTACAGCTTCGGGACAGGGGAGTGATATACTATGGCTACACCTTC
CASSLQLRDRGVIYYGYTF
>.|.|TRBV11-3|TRBJ2-5
TGTGCCAGCAGCTTAGGCCCGGGAGCTCCCGAGACCCAGTACTTC
CASSLGPGAPETQYF
>TRBD1|.|TRBV12-5|TRBJ1-5
TGTGCTAGTGGTCTGGGACAGGGCGTCAATCAGCCCCAGCATTTT
CASGLGQGVNQPQHF
>.|.|TRBV19|TRBJ2-5
TGTGCCAGTAGTATAGGGACGGAGACCCAGTACTTC
CASSIGTETQYF
>.|.|TRBV5-6|TRBJ1-2
TGTGCCAGCAGCTTTGAACGGAGAAGCTATGGCTACACCTTC
CASSFERRSYGYTF
>.|.|TRBV4-2|TRBJ2-3
TGTGCCAGCAGCCAACTAGGCGAGCCGCAGTATTTT
CASSQLGEPQYF
>.|.|TRBV28|TRBJ2-5
TGTGCCAGCAGACTCCCTCAGGGGAGGCAAGAGACCCAGTACTTC
CASRLPQGRQETQYF
>TRBD1|.|TRBV5-6|TRBJ1-2
TGTGCCAGCAGCCCTAACCTACGGACAGGGCGAGGCTACACCTTC
CASSPNLRTGRGYTF
>.|.|TRBV6-5|TRBJ2-2
TGTGCCAGCAGTTACGGGGGTCGAGTTACCGGGGAGCTGTTTTTT
CASSYGGRVTGELFF
>.|.|TRBV20-1|TRBJ2-2
TGCAGTGCTAGTCTCTTGAGGGCCGGGGAGCTGTTTTTT
CSASLLRAGELFF
>TRBD1|.|TRBV6-2/TRBV6-3|TRBJ2-7
TGTGCCAGCAGTTCGACAGGGAGCGAGCAGTACTTC
CASSSTGSEQYF
>TRBD1|.|TRBV3-1/TRBV3-2|TRBJ1-1
TGTGCCAGCAGCGGGGGCAGGGGGGGAACTGAAGCTTTCTTT
CASSGGRGGTEAFF
>.|.|TRBV5-6|TRBJ1-4
TGTGCCAGCAGCTTGGAACCGGGGCGGCTCGATCGTGAAAAACTGTTTTTT
CASSLEPGRLDREKLFF
>TRBD1|.|TRBV28|TRBJ2-7
TGTGCCACCCTCCTATCCGGGACAGGGGCCTACGAGCAGTACTTC
CATLLSGTGAYEQYF
>.|.|TRBV19|TRBJ1-2
TGTGCCAGTAGTCCGACGGGAGCTAACTATGGCTACACCTTC
CASSPTGANYGYTF
>.|.|TRBV6-5|TRBJ1-1
TGTGCCAGCGCCGGTAGGGGGTTTACTGAAGCTTTCTTT
CASAGRGFTEAFF
>TRBD1|.|TRBV5-1|TRBJ2-2
TGCGCCAGCAGCTTGCCGCGGCAGGGGGTCACCGGGGAGCTGTTTTTT
CASSLPRQGVTGELFF
>.|few|TRBV5-6|TRBJ1-3
TGTGCCAGCAGCTTAGTTGCAGGGTCTGTGGACACCATATATTTT
CASSLVAGSVDTIYF
>TRBD1|.|TRBV5-1|TRBJ1-4
TGCGCCAGCAGCTGGGCGACCGGGACAGGGCTTGAAAAACTGTTTTTT
CASSWATGTGLEKLFF
>.|.|TRBV2|TRBJ1-1
TGTGCCAGCAGTTCTGGGGGCGACCGTGATGAAGCTTTCTTT
CASSSGGDRDEAFF
>TRBD1|.|TRBV7-3|TRBJ1-1
TGTGCCAGCAGCGCGGGACAGCCGGGCACTGAAGCTTTCTTT
CASSAGQPGTEAFF